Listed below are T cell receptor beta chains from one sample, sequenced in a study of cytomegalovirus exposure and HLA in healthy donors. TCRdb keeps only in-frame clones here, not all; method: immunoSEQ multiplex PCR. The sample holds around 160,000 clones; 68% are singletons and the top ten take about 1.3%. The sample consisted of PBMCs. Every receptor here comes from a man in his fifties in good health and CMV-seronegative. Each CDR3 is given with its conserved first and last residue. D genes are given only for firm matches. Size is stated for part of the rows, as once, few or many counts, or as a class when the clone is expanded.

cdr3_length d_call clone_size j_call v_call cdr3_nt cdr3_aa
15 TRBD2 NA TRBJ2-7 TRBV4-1 TGCGCCAGCAGCCGAGAACAAGGCCCCGGGGGGGAGCAGTACTTC CASSREQGPGGEQYF
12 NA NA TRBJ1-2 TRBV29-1 TGCAGCGTTGAAACAGGGAACTATGGCTACACCTTC CSVETGNYGYTF
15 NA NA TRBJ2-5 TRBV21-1 TGTGCCAGATCATCCTCCCAGGGGGCCAGAGAGACCCAGTACTTC CARSSSQGARETQYF
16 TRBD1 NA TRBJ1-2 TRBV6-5 TGTGCCAGCAGTTACTCGTGGACAGGGAAAAACTATGGCTACACCTTC CASSYSWTGKNYGYTF
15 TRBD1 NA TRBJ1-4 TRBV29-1 TGCAGCGCCACACACAGGGGGCTGTCTAATGAAAAACTGTTTTTT CSATHRGLSNEKLFF
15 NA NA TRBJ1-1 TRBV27 TGTGCCAGCACCACCGGCGCCCGGGGAGGCACTGAAGCTTTCTTT CASTTGARGGTEAFF
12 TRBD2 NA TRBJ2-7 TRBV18 TGTGCCAGCTCATCGACTAGCGGGGAGCAGTACTTC CASSSTSGEQYF
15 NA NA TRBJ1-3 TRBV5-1 TGCGCCAGCAGCTTGGGGCAGAAATCTGGAAACACCATATATTTT CASSLGQKSGNTIYF
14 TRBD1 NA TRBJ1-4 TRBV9 TGTGCCAGCAGCTCAAGGACAGGGGTCGAAAAACTGTTTTTT CASSSRTGVEKLFF
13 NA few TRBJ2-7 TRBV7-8 TGTGCCAGCAGCTTACCCGGTTCCTACGAGCAGTACTTC CASSLPGSYEQYF
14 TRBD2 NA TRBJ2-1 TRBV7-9 TGTGCCAGCAGCCGCGGGGGGCGTCGCAATGAGCAGTTCTTC CASSRGGRRNEQFF
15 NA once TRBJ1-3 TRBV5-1 TGCGCCAGCAGCTCCACAGGTAACTCTGGAAACACCATATATTTT CASSSTGNSGNTIYF
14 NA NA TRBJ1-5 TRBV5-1 TGCGCCAGCAGCTTGTACGGGGGCAATCAGCCCCAGCATTTT CASSLYGGNQPQHF
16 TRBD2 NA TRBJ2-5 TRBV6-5 TGTGCCAGCAGTTACTCACCCCGGCTAGCGGGGGAGACCCAGTACTTC CASSYSPRLAGETQYF
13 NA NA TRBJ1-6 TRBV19 TGTGCCACCCGACAAGTCTATAATTCACCCCTCCACTTT CATRQVYNSPLHF
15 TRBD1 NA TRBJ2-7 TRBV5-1 TGCGCCAGCAGCTTGGCGGCAGGGGGAACCTACGAGCAGTACTTC CASSLAAGGTYEQYF
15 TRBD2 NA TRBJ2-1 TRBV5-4 TGTGCCAGCAGCGAGGGACTAGCGGGGCGTAATGAGCAGTTCTTC CASSEGLAGRNEQFF
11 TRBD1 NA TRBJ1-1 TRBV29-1 TGCAGCGCCTGGACAGGGTCTGACGCTTTCTTT CSAWTGSDAFF
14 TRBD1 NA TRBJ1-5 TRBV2 TGTGCCAGCAGCCCAACAGGGGGCAGGCAGCCCCAGCATTTT CASSPTGGRQPQHF
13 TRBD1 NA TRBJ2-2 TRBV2 TGTGCCAGCAGCGAGACAGGGTTCGGGGAGCTGTTTTTT CASSETGFGELFF
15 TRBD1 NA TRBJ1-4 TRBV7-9 TGTGCCAGCAGCCCTCAGACAGGGTTTAATGAAAAACTGTTTTTT CASSPQTGFNEKLFF
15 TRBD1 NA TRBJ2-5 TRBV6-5 TGTGCCAGCAGTTACAGCCCCAGGGGGCGGGAGACCCAGTACTTC CASSYSPRGRETQYF
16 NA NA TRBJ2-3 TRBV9 TGTGCCAGCAGCGTAGGAGGGCGGGGATACACAGATACGCAGTATTTT CASSVGGRGYTDTQYF
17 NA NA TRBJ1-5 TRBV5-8 TGTGCCAGCAGCTCCGAACAGCGGGGGCTCCGCAATCAGCCCCAGCATTTT CASSSEQRGLRNQPQHF
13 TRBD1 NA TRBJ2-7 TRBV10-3 TGTGCCATCATGGGACAGGAGTCCTACGAGCAGTACTTC CAIMGQESYEQYF
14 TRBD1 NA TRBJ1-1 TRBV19 TGTGCCAGTAGTAAGAAGACAGGGGTTACTGAAGCTTTCTTT CASSKKTGVTEAFF
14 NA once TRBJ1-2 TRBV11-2 TGTGCCAGCAGCTTAGTTACAGGCCCCTATGGCTACACCTTC CASSLVTGPYGYTF
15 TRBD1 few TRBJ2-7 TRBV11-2 TGTGCCAGCAGCTTAGTAACAGGGGGCTTCTGGGAGCAGTACTTC CASSLVTGGFWEQYF
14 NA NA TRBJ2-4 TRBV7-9 TGTGCCAGCAGCTTAGATCAGGGGAAAGACATTCAGTACTTC CASSLDQGKDIQYF
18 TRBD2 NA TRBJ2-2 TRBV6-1 TGTGCCAGCAGTGAAGCGCTTAGGGCTAGCGGGGGACACGGGGAGCTGTTTTTT CASSEALRASGGHGELFF
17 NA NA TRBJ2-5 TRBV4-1 TGCGCCAGCAGCCATCAACCCGACAGGGAGGATGATGAGACCCAGTACTTC CASSHQPDREDDETQYF
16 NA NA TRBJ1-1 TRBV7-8 TGTGCCAGCAGCTCCGACCCGGGGATTGGTAGCACTGAAGCTTTCTTT CASSSDPGIGSTEAFF
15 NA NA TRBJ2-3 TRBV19 TGTGCCAGTAGTCCACCGGGAAGGAGCACAGATACGCAGTATTTT CASSPPGRSTDTQYF
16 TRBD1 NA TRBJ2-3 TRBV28 TGTGCCAGCAGTCCCCAACCGGGACAGGGGACAGATACGCAGTATTTT CASSPQPGQGTDTQYF
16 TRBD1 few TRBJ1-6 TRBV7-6 TGTGCCAGCAGCTCCACAGGGGGATCCTATAATTCACCCCTCCACTTT CASSSTGGSYNSPLHF
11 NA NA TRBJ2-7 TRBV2 TGTGCCAGCGTACTAGCTCGCGAGCAGTACTTC CASVLAREQYF
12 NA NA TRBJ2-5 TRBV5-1 TGCGCCAGCAGCCGACAGCAAGAGACCCAGTACTTC CASSRQQETQYF
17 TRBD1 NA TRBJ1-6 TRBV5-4 TGTGCCAGCAGCCTTCCGGGACAGGGGAGAGGTAATTCACCCCTCCACTTT CASSLPGQGRGNSPLHF
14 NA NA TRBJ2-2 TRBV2 TGTGCCAGCAGCCAAAACCTAGCGACCGGGGAGCTGTTTTTT CASSQNLATGELFF
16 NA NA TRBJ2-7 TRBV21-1 TGTGCCAGCAGCTCCCCCGAGGGACAGGGGTTCTACGAGCAGTACTTC CASSSPEGQGFYEQYF
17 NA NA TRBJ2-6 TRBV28 TGTGCCAGCAGCCCGAATCTGGGGGGCTCTGGGGCCAACGTCCTGACTTTC CASSPNLGGSGANVLTF
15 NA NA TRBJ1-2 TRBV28 TGTGCCAGCAGTTTAGGTTTAGGGACAAACTATGGCTACACCTTC CASSLGLGTNYGYTF
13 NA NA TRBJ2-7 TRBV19 TGTGCCAGTAGTCTGACTCCCCTCAGCGAGCAGTACTTC CASSLTPLSEQYF
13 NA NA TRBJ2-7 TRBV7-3 TGTGCCAGCAGCTTTGGGGGAGGCTACGAGCAGTACTTC CASSFGGGYEQYF